This T cell receptor beta chain is drawn from a study of CD8+ T cells in alopecia areata. Study outcomes and limitations: Scalp sequencing captures resident alphabeta T cells of normal skin too. For lesional scalp, especially alopecia totalis/universalis, clonality was higher than in normal scalp.

The sequencing template was cDNA reverse transcribed from extracted RNA. Method: immunoSEQ multiplex PCR; TCRdb's copy keeps in-frame clones and lacks some. Seen here are tens of thousands of clones, 45% to 55% observed once, and the top ten hold more than 1.5%. CD25+CD127- cells were sorted from CD4+ cells in 4 or 5 patients. Peripheral blood and lesional scalp punch biopsies came from alopecia areata patients. Comment on this clone: The target antigen is unknown.

The length of the CDR3 is 11 residues. Germline V gene lookup returns CDR1 SGHTA and CDR2 FQGNSA. V was trimmed by 5 bases and J by 4 bases, leaving 5 bases between them. The TCR sequence derives from a human donor with alopecia areata. The rearrangement joins TRBV7-2 to TRBJ2-5; unclear D gene. Sequenced material: CD4+ Tregs sorted from blood. This CDR3 reads CASSPRETQYF. CDR3 in DNA: TGTGCCAGCAGCCCCAGAGAGACCCAGTACTTC.